A single sample gave rise to the 8 T cell receptor beta chains below, sequenced in a study of early T cells in non-severe SARS-CoV-2 infection. TCRdb independently ran MiXCR on the 5' RACE reads; one entry per CDR3 protein. The sample yields around 70,000 distinct CDR3 sequences, around 9% seen once. The sequenced sample was whole blood. Source of these receptors: an adult who was a healthcare worker with PCR-confirmed SARS-CoV-2 infection or an uninfected control (not recorded which).

CDR3 nucleotide sequence: TGCAGCGTTGACCGGGACAGGAGATCCTACAATGAGCAGTTCTTC. It codes for CSVDRDRRSYNEQFF. The V gene is TRBV29-1, the J gene TRBJ2-1; 8 nucleotides line up with TRBD1. The V segment lost 3 bases and the J segment 1 base; nucleotides outside the gene matches: 5. Germline loops: CDR1 SQVTM, CDR2 ANQGSEA. This CDR3 is built from 15 residues.

The sample holds many counts of this clonotype. The rearrangement links TRBV12-3 or TRBV12-4 to TRBJ2-2; TRBD1 agrees at 8 bases. With V trimmed by 5 bases and J by 4 bases, 9 bases remained unmatched. This CDR3 is 16 amino acids long. CDR3 sequence (DNA): TGTGCCAGCAGTCCTACGACAGGGGTCGGCACCGGGGAGCTGTTTTTT. Encoded protein: CASSPTTGVGTGELFF.

This clonotype was seen many times. The chain couples TRBV11-1 to TRBJ2-7; D not resolved. V dropped 3 bases and J dropped 3 bases, with 6 bases sitting between them. This CDR3 contains 12 residues. Germline values: CDR1 SGHAT, CDR2 FQDESV (reference sequence). CDR3 nucleotides: TGTGCCAGCAGCTTTGGCGGCTACGAGCAGTACTTC. It yields the protein CASSFGGYEQYF.

The rearrangement uses TRBV7-9 and TRBJ2-5, with D tentatively TRBD1 or TRBD2 (5 bases each). This CDR3 is 13 amino acids long. Germline V gives CDR1 SEHNR, CDR2 FQNEAQ (reference sequence). V was shortened by 5 bases and J by 4 bases, with 11 bases between the two germline ends. CDR3 loop: CASSMGRPETQYF. CDR3 bases: TGTGCCAGCAGCATGGGACGGCCAGAGACCCAGTACTTC.

The chain has TRBV14 and TRBJ2-2; maybe TRBD1 (6 bases). This CDR3 spans 17 amino acids. V lost 0 bases and J 1 base, leaving 12 bases between the germline ends. Per germline, CDR1 SGHDN and CDR2 FVKESK. CDR3 in amino acids: CASSQEFWTENTGELFF. In DNA form, the CDR3 reads TGTGCCAGCAGCCAAGAGTTCTGGACAGAGAACACCGGGGAGCTGTTTTTT.

V gene TRBV29-1 combines with J gene TRBJ2-5; D may be TRBD1 (6 bases). Germline assignment: CDR1 SQVTM and CDR2 ANQGSEA. Trimming took off 6 bases at V and 2 bases at J, with 16 bases between the two ends. CDR3 length: 14 amino acids. CDR3 residues: CSVAPGAQQETQYF. CDR3 in DNA: TGCAGCGTGGCACCAGGGGCCCAACAAGAGACCCAGTACTTC.

This clonotype has ten or more counts. The chain combines TRBV7-9 with TRBJ2-7, with TRBD1 matching over 10 bases. The CDR3 runs 15 residues. Germline trimming cut 2 bases from V and 6 bases from J; bases unmatched to any gene: 7. Per germline, CDR1 SEHNR and CDR2 FQNEAQ (reference sequence). The CDR3 DNA reads TGTGCCAGCAGCTTACCCGGGACAGGGGTCGGCGAGCAGTACTTC. As protein: CASSLPGTGVGEQYF.

Ten or more counts support this clonotype. The genes are TRBV7-3 and TRBJ2-3; the D gene is possibly TRBD2 (7 bases). The V end lost 5 bases, the J end lost 6 bases, and 21 bases lay between the germline ends. The CDR3 is made up of 16 amino acids. The germline gives CDR1 SGHTA, CDR2 FQGTGA. In nucleotides, the CDR3 is TGTGCCAGCAGCCTTGGGACTACAGGGCAGTGGGATACGCAGTATTTT. Translated: CASSLGTTGQWDTQYF.